This T cell receptor beta chain appears in the sequencing data of a study of regulatory T cells in long-lasting Graves disease. CDR3 length equals 15 residues. Unmatched junction bases numbered 14, after V lost 6 bases and J lost 7 bases. This clonotype has at least ten counts. The time point was: newly diagnosed GD, antithyroid drugs for less than 3 months. Making the TCR library involved RNA that had been extracted from PBMCs. Libraries of TCR beta came from iRepertoire HTBI primers plus Arm-PCR of CDR3 regions. TCRdb reprocessed the multiplex PCR reads with MiXCR, giving one entry per CDR3 protein. The sample records over 300,000 distinct CDR3 sequences, 15% to 17% being singletons.

V gene TRBV12-3 or TRBV12-4 combines with J gene TRBJ1-2, with 7 bases fitting TRBD1. The source of this sequence is a female donor with Graves disease. The material sequenced was peripheral blood mononuclear cells (PBMCs), taken at new diagnosis, from a patient treated with antithyroid drugs. For the CDR3, the DNA is TGTGCCAGCAGCCTGCAGGAAGACAGGGTGGGTGGCTACACCTTC. Protein product: CASSLQEDRVGGYTF.